The 26 T cell receptor beta chains presented below share a single source sample, sequenced in a study of CD8+ T cells in alopecia areata. It was cDNA, reverse transcribed from extracted RNA, that served as the sequencing template. The protocol was immunoSEQ multiplex PCR, while the TCRdb copy is restricted to in-frame clones and leaves out a portion. This sample has 200,000 or so clones, with 35% to 45% found just once. Treatment defined: oral pan-JAK inhibitor, 5-10 mg twice daily. This material consisted of CD4+ T cells sorted from blood, taken around week 30, from a patient treated with tofacitinib. These receptors were collected from a human donor with alopecia areata.

This rearrangement joins TRBV10-3 to TRBJ2-1; 7 positions match TRBD1. CDR1 and CDR2 (germline): ENHRY, SYGVKD. V lost 6 bases, J lost 5 bases, and 7 bases stayed unmatched. This CDR3 region has 14 residues. CDR3 sequence: CAIRLDRTNNEQFF. In DNA, the CDR3 is TGTGCCATCAGACTGGACAGGACGAACAATGAGCAGTTCTTC.

This clone was counted only a few times. The chain combines TRBV7-6 with TRBJ1-5; D is unresolved. The V gene's germline CDR1 is SGHVS and CDR2 FNYEAQ. V lost 4 bases to trimming and J lost 4 bases, with 17 bases between them. CDR3 size: 16 residues. As DNA, the CDR3 is TGTGCCAGCAGCTCCCGTCCGGGCGGACCTAATCAGCCCCAGCATTTT. It specifies CASSSRPGGPNQPQHF.

The chain carries TRBV29-1 and TRBJ1-1; D perhaps matches TRBD1 (5 bases). Germline V CDR1 and CDR2: SQVTM, ANQGSEA. V gave up 7 bases and J gave up 2 bases, with 14 bases separating them. The CDR3 extends over 13 amino acids. The CDR3 DNA sequence: TGCAGCGCGGGGAGGGGAGGAAACACTGAAGCTTTCTTT. Amino acid sequence: CSAGRGGNTEAFF.

At least ten counts were recorded for this clone. J is TRBJ1-6 and V is TRBV6-5; 7 bases align to TRBD1. This CDR3 has 12 amino acids. V was clipped by 5 bases and J by 10 bases; unmatched bases: 2. Germline loops: CDR1 MNHEY, CDR2 SVGAGI. The CDR3 region has the DNA TGTGCCAGCAGTAGACAGGGATCACCCCTCCACTTT. Translation gives CASSRQGSPLHF.

In this sample, this clone turned up a few times. The chain uses TRBV5-1 and TRBJ1-2; D gene unclear. Germline-derived CDR1 and CDR2 are SGHRS and YFSETQ. This CDR3 has 14 amino acids. With 5 bases removed from V and 8 bases from J, the gap between germline ends came to 19 bases. CDR3 nucleotides: TGCGCCAGCAGTTATATGGACGGCTTTGGCGGCTACACCTTC. This translates into CASSYMDGFGGYTF. Based on the CDR3 plus reference TRBV5-1 and TRBJ1-2, the full variable domain is KAGVTQTPRYLIKTRGQQVTLSCSPISGHRSVSWYQQTPGQGLQFLFEYFSETQRNKGNFPGRFSGRQFSNSRSEMNVSTLELGDSALYLCASSYMDGFGGYTFGSGTRLTVV.

The chain uses TRBV2 and TRBJ1-1; D gene uncertain. Germline loops: CDR1 SNHLY, CDR2 FYNNEI. With 4 bases removed from V and 0 bases from J, the gap between germline ends came to 15 bases. The CDR3 is made up of 16 amino acids. The CDR3 spells CASSGSHAKLNTEAFF. The CDR3 DNA reads TGTGCCAGCAGTGGGTCCCACGCGAAGCTGAACACTGAAGCTTTCTTT.

The genes are TRBV29-1 and TRBJ1-2, with D unclear. V dropped 6 bases and J dropped 4 bases, with 12 bases sitting between them. The CDR3 sequence is 12 residues long. The V gene's germline CDR1 is SQVTM and CDR2 ANQGSEA. The CDR3 loop is CSVASDFYGYTF. DNA for the CDR3: TGCAGCGTCGCCTCGGACTTCTATGGCTACACCTTC.

This clone has a handful of counts. This chain connects TRBV10-3 to TRBJ1-1; TRBD1 aligns across 7 bases. The germline V gene has CDR1 ENHRY and CDR2 SYGVKD. This CDR3 spans 13 amino acids. The J segment lost 7 bases and the V segment lost 6 bases, leaving 8 bases of the junction unmatched. The CDR3 protein is CAISLKGTDEAFF. The CDR3 DNA follows: TGTGCCATCAGCCTAAAAGGGACAGATGAAGCTTTCTTT.

This clone has just a few counts. The chain is built from TRBV18 and TRBJ1-1, with TRBD1 matching 8 bases. The CDR3 extends over 14 amino acids. The ends lost 5 bases at V and 3 bases at J; junction bases unmatched: 5. CDR1 and CDR2 (germline): KGHSH, LQKENI. In DNA, the CDR3 is TGTGCCAGCTCATCAGGACAGGGTGACACTGAAGCTTTCTTT. Protein sequence: CASSSGQGDTEAFF.

V gene TRBV4-1 combines with J gene TRBJ2-1; D gene uncertain. The V and J ends lost 1 base and 0 bases respectively, with 10 bases between them. The germline V gene has CDR1 MGHRA and CDR2 YSYEKL. This CDR3 is built from 16 residues. Here the CDR3 reads CASSQGAKSSYNEQFF. The CDR3, as DNA: TGCGCCAGCAGCCAAGGGGCCAAGAGCTCCTACAATGAGCAGTTCTTC.

The genes are TRBV7-2 and TRBJ2-1; D possibly corresponds to TRBD2 (6 bases). Germline V lookup: CDR1 SGHTA, CDR2 FQGNSA. With 5 bases removed from V and 6 bases from J, the gap between germline ends came to 11 bases. This CDR3 comprises 13 residues. The CDR3 region has the DNA TGTGCCAGCAGCCCAACTAGCCTCAATGAGCAGTTCTTC. This sequence encodes CASSPTSLNEQFF.

The V gene is TRBV7-9, the J gene TRBJ1-1; maybe TRBD1 (5 bases). The CDR3 loop spans 16 amino acids. The germline CDR1 and CDR2 sequences are SEHNR and FQNEAQ (reference sequence). V was cut by 1 base and J by 0 bases, with 12 bases left in between. DNA of the CDR3: TGTGCCAGCAGCTTAGGGATTCCGGGGCTGAACACTGAAGCTTTCTTT. The encoded protein is CASSLGIPGLNTEAFF.

This clone was seen a few times. The rearrangement joins TRBV18 to TRBJ2-7, with D perhaps TRBD1 (5 bases). CDR1 is KGHSH, CDR2 LQKENI, per germline. This CDR3 contains 14 residues. Trimming pared 2 bases from V and 7 bases from J, leaving 15 bases between. The chain's CDR3 is CASSPGAQLLEQYF. Written as DNA, the CDR3 is TGTGCCAGCTCACCAGGGGCGCAACTGCTGGAGCAGTACTTC.

Only a few counts were recorded for this clone. The V call is TRBV29-1, the J call TRBJ1-2, with 7 nucleotides matching TRBD1. The germline V gene has CDR1 SQVTM and CDR2 ANQGSEA. This CDR3 region has 11 residues. J was trimmed by 1 base and V by 7 bases; bases with no gene match: 0. CDR3 protein: CSAGGNYGYTF. The CDR3 region has the DNA TGCAGCGCAGGGGGTAACTATGGCTACACCTTC.

This chain connects TRBV15 to TRBJ2-1, with no clear D. V lost 0 bases, J lost 4 bases, and 7 bases lay in between. In germline, CDR1 is LNHNV, CDR2 YYDKDF (reference sequence). The CDR3 sequence is 14 residues long. The CDR3 DNA follows: TGTGCCACCAGCAGAGATTTGGGATACAATGAGCAGTTCTTC. As protein: CATSRDLGYNEQFF.

The chain couples TRBV7-9 to TRBJ1-6, with TRBD1 matching 7 bases. The CDR3 extends over 14 amino acids. The ends lost 5 bases at V and 10 bases at J; junction bases unmatched: 8. Germline lookup yields CDR1 SEHNR and CDR2 FQNEAQ (reference sequence). CDR3 DNA sequence: TGTGCCAGCAGCGCGGGACAGTTAGTATCACCCCTCCACTTT. This translates into CASSAGQLVSPLHF. The whole variable domain, filled in from reference TRBV7-9 and TRBJ1-6, reads DTGVSQNPRHKITKRGQNVTFRCDPISEHNRLYWYRQTLGQGPEFLTYFQNEAQLEKSRLLSDRFSAERPKGSFSTLEIQRTEQGDSAMYLCASSAGQLVSPLHFGNGTRLTVT.

This clone was detected only a few times. V is TRBV5-4 and J is TRBJ2-3; no definite D call. CDR1 and CDR2 (germline): SGHNT, YYREEE (reference sequence). The CDR3 has 14 amino acids. The V gene lost 3 bases and the J gene lost 6 bases, with 14 bases spanning the gap. Here the CDR3 DNA reads TGTGCCAGCAGCTCCGGACGACTTGGCGATACGCAGTATTTT. Residues: CASSSGRLGDTQYF.

There are a few counts of this clone. The chain joins TRBV5-1 to TRBJ2-7; 9 nucleotides agree with TRBD1. The junction had 7 bases not matched to a gene; V was cut back by 4 bases and J by 5 bases. The germline CDR1 and CDR2 sequences are SGHRS and YFSETQ. There are 14 residues in the CDR3. DNA for the CDR3: TGCGCCAGCAGCGACGGACAGGGGACCCACGAGCAGTACTTC. The encoded protein is CASSDGQGTHEQYF.

This clone was counted once. The V and J genes are TRBV6-6 and TRBJ2-5, with D possibly matching TRBD2 (5 bases). Trimming took off 4 bases at V and 2 bases at J, with 8 bases between the two ends. The CDR3 has 13 residues. Germline lookup yields CDR1 MNHNY and CDR2 SVGAGI (reference sequence). The CDR3 loop reads CASSWTGQETQYF. For the CDR3, the DNA is TGTGCCAGCAGTTGGACTGGGCAAGAGACCCAGTACTTC.

The chain uses TRBV6-1 and TRBJ2-7; 11 bases are shared with TRBD1. Trimming removed 11 bases from V and 7 bases from J; junction bases left unmatched: 16. Germline-derived CDR1 and CDR2 are MNHNS and SASEGT. The CDR3 runs to 15 residues. The CDR3, as DNA: TGTGCCGTCTCCCGGAGGCGGGACAGGGGGGGTGAGCAGTACTTC. Translated: CAVSRRRDRGGEQYF.

This clone turned up a few times. The rearrangement links TRBV30 to TRBJ2-7; D might be TRBD2 (7 bases). The germline gives CDR1 GTSNPN, CDR2 SVGIG (reference sequence). Trimming left V 2 bases short and J 6 bases short, with 14 bases between. The CDR3 has 13 residues. The CDR3, as DNA: TGTGCCTGGAGTAGCCGGGGGGCTACCGAGCAGTACTTC. It translates to CAWSSRGATEQYF.

This clone came up a few times. J is TRBJ2-1 and V is TRBV4-1; possible D gene TRBD2, 5 bases. There are 14 residues in the CDR3. CDR1 is MGHRA, CDR2 YSYEKL, per germline. The ends were cut back, 1 base at V and 3 bases at J, with 7 bases in the middle. The CDR3 DNA reads TGCGCCAGCAGCCAAGCTCGGGACTACAATGAGCAGTTCTTC. Protein sequence: CASSQARDYNEQFF.

This clone was detected only a few times. The chain's CDR3 is CASSQDIRHSYEQYF. The CDR3 DNA reads as TGTGCCAGCAGCCAAGATATACGGCACTCCTACGAGCAGTACTTC. The genes are TRBV4-2 and TRBJ2-7; unclear D gene. The length of the CDR3 is 15 residues. Trimming pared 0 bases from V and 0 bases from J, leaving 9 bases between. The V gene's germline CDR1 is LGHNA and CDR2 YNFKEQ.

This clone was found a few times. The chain has TRBV30 and TRBJ2-7, with D hard to call. V was trimmed by 3 bases and J by 3 bases, leaving 12 bases between them. Per germline, CDR1 GTSNPN and CDR2 SVGIG (reference sequence). CDR3 length: 13 residues. The CDR3 DNA reads TGTGCCTGGAGAAGGGCAGAGCTCTACGAGCAGTACTTC. The encoded protein is CAWRRAELYEQYF.

The rearrangement links TRBV2 to TRBJ1-2; D uncertain. Germline V lookup: CDR1 SNHLY, CDR2 FYNNEI. V lost 6 bases, J lost 2 bases, and 16 bases lay in between. This CDR3 is built from 15 residues. Written as DNA, the CDR3 is TGTGCCAGCAGAAGAACAGTGGTTCTAAACTATGGCTACACCTTC. Protein: CASRRTVVLNYGYTF. Looking up the rest from reference TRBV2 and TRBJ1-2 gives the full variable domain: EPEVTQTPSHQVTQMGQEVILRCVPISNHLYFYWYRQILGQKVEFLVSFYNNEISEKSEIFDDQFSVERPDGSNFTLKIRSTKLEDSAMYFCASRRTVVLNYGYTFGSGTRLTVV.

This clone is labeled medium-sized (0.01 to 0.1%). The chain is built from TRBV11-2 and TRBJ2-5, with D perhaps being TRBD1 or TRBD2 (6 bases each). The V gene lost 4 bases and the J gene lost 2 bases, with 14 bases spanning the gap. Germline CDR1 and CDR2: SGHAT and FQNNGV. The CDR3 spans 15 residues. CDR3 residues: CASSSWGAEQETQYF. For the CDR3, the DNA is TGTGCCAGCAGCTCGTGGGGGGCGGAACAAGAGACCCAGTACTTC. Combining the CDR3 with reference TRBV11-2 and TRBJ2-5 gives the whole variable domain EAGVAQSPRYKIIEKRQSVAFWCNPISGHATLYWYQQILGQGPKLLIQFQNNGVVDDSQLPKDRFSAERLKGVDSTLKIQPAKLEDSAVYLCASSSWGAEQETQYFGPGTRLLVL.